The 29 T cell receptor beta chains in this list originate from one sample, sequenced in a study of blood T cell repertoires in COVID-19. The protocol was immunoSEQ multiplex PCR, while the TCRdb copy is restricted to in-frame clones and leaves out a portion. The sample has approximately 490,000 clones; 80% to 90% are singletons. Input material: PBMCs or T cells enriched from blood (not recorded which). The origin of the receptors is a woman aged 55-70 years who had recovered from COVID-19.

V and J are TRBV11-2 and TRBJ1-4; TRBD1 agrees at 7 bases. This CDR3 comprises 15 residues. CDR1 is SGHAT, CDR2 FQNNGV, per germline. J gave up 3 bases and V 0 bases, and 1 base lay outside the gene matches. The CDR3 nucleotides are TGTGCCAGCAGCTTAGAGGGACAGCCTAATGAAAAACTGTTTTTT. Encoded protein: CASSLEGQPNEKLFF.

The chain has TRBV6-2 or TRBV6-3 and TRBJ2-1; 9 bases match TRBD2. This CDR3 contains 16 residues. Germline trimming cut 5 bases from V and 3 bases from J; bases unmatched to any gene: 8. Per the germline V gene, CDR1 is MNHEY and CDR2 is SVGEGT. The CDR3 loop reads CASSPGSGRNYNEQFF. CDR3 DNA sequence: TGTGCCAGCAGTCCCGGTAGCGGGAGAAACTACAATGAGCAGTTCTTC.

CDR3 sequence (DNA): TGTGCCAGCAGTTACACTCGCCCAGGCACCACTGAAGCTTTCTTT. Amino acids: CASSYTRPGTTEAFF. The rearrangement joins TRBV6-5 to TRBJ1-1; unclear D gene. This CDR3 is built from 15 residues. CDR1 and CDR2 from the germline V gene are MNHEY and SVGAGI. Between the trimmed V and J ends, which lost 2 bases and 4 bases, there was a span of 14 bases.

The J gene is TRBJ1-6, the V gene TRBV5-1; possibly TRBD1 for D (5 bases). CDR3 length equals 16 residues. The V end was cut by 4 bases, the J end by 0 bases, with 11 bases between. Germline lookup yields CDR1 SGHRS and CDR2 YFSETQ. This CDR3 is CASSTQGSSYNSPLHF. DNA for the CDR3: TGCGCCAGCAGCACCCAGGGAAGCTCCTATAATTCACCCCTCCACTTT.

The chain links TRBV30 to TRBJ1-1; a weak D match, TRBD1 (6 bases). V shed 2 bases and J shed 1 base, with 14 bases lying between them. The CDR3 covers 15 residues. CDR1 is GTSNPN and CDR2 is SVGIG in the germline V gene (reference sequence). CDR3 protein: CAWSRGGLPNTEAFF. The CDR3 DNA follows: TGTGCCTGGAGTAGGGGGGGTTTACCGAACACTGAAGCTTTCTTT.

The V call is TRBV2, the J call TRBJ1-5; no reliable D call. The CDR3 contains 11 residues. Trimming shortened V by 8 bases and J by 5 bases, and 7 bases separated the two germline ends. Germline V CDR1 and CDR2: SNHLY, FYNNEI. In DNA form, the CDR3 reads TGTGCCAGCGGGCAAGATCAGCCCCAGCATTTT. Protein sequence: CASGQDQPQHF.

The sample holds one count of this clone. The J gene is TRBJ2-3, the V gene TRBV7-2; 7 nucleotides line up with TRBD2. This CDR3 spans 15 amino acids. Germline CDR1 is SGHTA and CDR2 is FQGNSA. Trimming cost V 4 bases and J 7 bases; bases outside gene matches: 11. The CDR3 nucleotides are TGTGCCAGCAGCTCCTTAGGGACTACGGACAATACGCAGTATTTT. Its protein product is CASSSLGTTDNTQYF.

The chain couples TRBV5-5 to TRBJ2-2; D gene ambiguous. In germline, CDR1 is SGHKS, CDR2 YYEKEE (reference sequence). CDR3 length equals 17 residues. V gave up 1 base and J gave up 3 bases, with 16 bases separating them. The CDR3: CASSLSSSLLDTGELFF. The DNA of the CDR3 is TGTGCCAGCAGCTTGTCGTCCTCCCTACTTGACACCGGGGAGCTGTTTTTT.

The chain recombines TRBV11-2 with TRBJ2-7; 11 bases map to TRBD1. V was clipped by 4 bases and J by 2 bases; unmatched bases: 4. In germline, CDR1 is SGHAT, CDR2 FQNNGV. There are 15 residues in the CDR3. CDR3 in DNA: TGTGCCAGCAGCTACGGGACAGGGGGAACCTACGAGCAGTACGTC. This translates into CASSYGTGGTYEQYV.

This chain connects TRBV5-1 to TRBJ1-1, with 8 bases lining up with TRBD1. The J segment lost 0 bases and the V segment lost 0 bases, leaving 4 bases of the junction unmatched. This CDR3 has 16 residues. Germline CDR1 and CDR2: SGHRS and YFSETQ. The CDR3 DNA reads as TGCGCCAGCAGCTTGGGGTGGACAGGGATGAACACTGAAGCTTTCTTT. Translating it yields CASSLGWTGMNTEAFF.

J is TRBJ1-1 and V is TRBV11-3; D remains unclear. This CDR3 has 13 amino acids. Germline V gene lookup returns CDR1 SGHNT and CDR2 YENEEA. Trimming removed 2 bases at V and 3 bases at J, with 7 bases between. The CDR3 bases are TGTGCCAGCAGCTTACGGGTAGACACTGAAGCTTTCTTT. It is translated as CASSLRVDTEAFF.

The rearrangement links TRBV5-6 to TRBJ1-1; D is uncertain. The germline V gene encodes CDR1 SGHDT and CDR2 YYEEEE. V was cut by 0 bases and J by 1 base, with 10 bases left in between. The CDR3 length is 15 residues. The CDR3 sequence is CASSLAQTTNTEAFF. CDR3 bases: TGTGCCAGCAGCTTGGCTCAGACAACGAACACTGAAGCTTTCTTT.

This chain uses TRBV25-1 with TRBJ1-4; D not certain. The CDR3 contains 12 residues. Germline assignment: CDR1 MGHDK and CDR2 SYGVNS. The V end was cut by 8 bases, the J end by 10 bases, with 14 bases between. The CDR3 is CASWPGRGKLFF. DNA for the CDR3: TGTGCCAGCTGGCCAGGCCGGGGAAAACTGTTTTTT.

With respect to this clone: The sample carries other DNA sequences with the same CDR3. The chain joins TRBV19 to TRBJ1-2; possible D gene TRBD1, 5 bases. The CDR3 contains 13 residues. In germline, CDR1 is LNHDA, CDR2 SQIVND (reference sequence). V was shortened by 6 bases and J by 4 bases, with 12 bases between the two germline ends. Written as DNA, the CDR3 is TGTGCCAGTAGCCAGGGATCTCTCTATGGCTACACCTTC. It codes for CASSQGSLYGYTF.

The chain combines TRBV24-1 with TRBJ1-5, with D possibly TRBD1 on 6 matching bases. Germline CDR1 reads KGHDR; CDR2 reads SFDVKD. CDR3 length: 14 amino acids. Trimming cost V 5 bases and J 3 bases, with 10 bases left between them. The CDR3 DNA is TGTGCCACCAGTGTGAACAGGGACAATCAGCCCCAGCATTTT. Amino acids: CATSVNRDNQPQHF.

The chain recombines TRBV19 with TRBJ2-3; TRBD2 matches 8 bases. V shed 5 bases and J 3 bases; nucleotides not matched to a gene: 10. The germline V gene has CDR1 LNHDA and CDR2 SQIVND (reference sequence). The CDR3 is 16 amino acids. The CDR3 region is CASSSGLGFRTDTQYF. The CDR3 coding sequence is TGTGCCAGTAGTTCGGGACTAGGGTTCAGGACAGATACGCAGTATTTT.

The V and J genes are TRBV4-2 and TRBJ2-1; D is possibly TRBD2 (7 bases). The CDR3 contains 13 residues. V shed 5 bases and J shed 8 bases, with 13 bases lying between them. Germline V gene lookup returns CDR1 LGHNA and CDR2 YNFKEQ. The CDR3 DNA follows: TGTGCCAGCAGCTGGGGGGGGGCCGATGAGCAGTTCTTC. Translation gives CASSWGGADEQFF.

This clone occurred once. This chain uses TRBV7-9 with TRBJ1-5; 10 bases are shared with TRBD1. Unmatched junction bases numbered 6, after V lost 5 bases and J lost 5 bases. The CDR3 is 15 residues long. Germline loops: CDR1 SEHNR, CDR2 FQNEAQ (reference sequence). CDR3 amino acids: CASSPGTGVDQPQHF. DNA of the CDR3: TGTGCCAGCAGCCCCGGGACAGGGGTGGATCAGCCCCAGCATTTT. Using reference TRBV7-9 and TRBJ1-5 for the parts outside the CDR3, the full variable domain is DTGVSQNPRHKITKRGQNVTFRCDPISEHNRLYWYRQTLGQGPEFLTYFQNEAQLEKSRLLSDRFSAERPKGSFSTLEIQRTEQGDSAMYLCASSPGTGVDQPQHFGDGTRLSIL.

V is TRBV6-5 and J is TRBJ1-2, with unresolved D. The CDR3 covers 15 residues. V dropped 1 base and J dropped 4 bases, with 13 bases sitting between them. Germline V CDR1 and CDR2: MNHEY, SVGAGI. CDR3 bases: TGTGCCAGCAGTTACTGGAAGGGAGTTCCCTATGGCTACACCTTC. Residues: CASSYWKGVPYGYTF.

CDR3 coding DNA: TGTGCCAGCACCCGGACTAGCGGGGCGTACAATGAGCAGTTCTTC. Protein: CASTRTSGAYNEQFF. The chain recombines TRBV9 with TRBJ2-1, with 12 bases that match TRBD2. CDR1 is SGDLS, CDR2 YYNGEE, per germline. This CDR3 region has 15 residues. V gave up 6 bases and J gave up 4 bases; unmatched junction bases: 5.

The rearrangement joins TRBV2 to TRBJ2-1; 8 positions match TRBD2. Germline trimming cut 7 bases from V and 9 bases from J; bases unmatched to any gene: 17. Germline CDR1 is SNHLY and CDR2 is FYNNEI. This CDR3 contains 16 residues. The CDR3 sequence: CASTVSTSGGYSEQFF. CDR3 nucleotides: TGTGCCAGCACCGTCTCGACCAGCGGGGGTTATAGTGAGCAGTTCTTC. The variable domain in full, with the rest retrieved from reference TRBV2 and TRBJ2-1, is EPEVTQTPSHQVTQMGQEVILRCVPISNHLYFYWYRQILGQKVEFLVSFYNNEISEKSEIFDDQFSVERPDGSNFTLKIRSTKLEDSAMYFCASTVSTSGGYSEQFFGPGTRLTVL.

The J gene is TRBJ1-2, the V gene TRBV2; D remains unclear. V was cut by 9 bases and J by 0 bases, with 11 bases left in between. There are 13 residues in the CDR3. Germline V CDR1 and CDR2: SNHLY, FYNNEI. The CDR3 nucleotides read TGTGCCAGTCGGAGGAACCCTAACTATGGCTACACCTTC. This translates into CASRRNPNYGYTF.

The chain has TRBV2 and TRBJ1-4; TRBD1 is a possible D gene (5 bases). The CDR3 extends over 12 amino acids. Trimming left V 8 bases short and J 7 bases short, with 11 bases between. Germline values: CDR1 SNHLY, CDR2 FYNNEI. The CDR3 coding sequence is TGTGCCAGCTCCCAGGGTGGTGAAAAACTGTTTTTT. Its translation: CASSQGGEKLFF.

This clone was seen only once. The V gene is TRBV7-7, the J gene TRBJ2-5; tentatively, D is TRBD2 (7 bases). This CDR3 contains 15 residues. The germline gives CDR1 SSHAT, CDR2 FNYEAQ (reference sequence). The ends were cut back, 2 bases at V and 5 bases at J, with 15 bases in the middle. The CDR3 nucleotides read TGTGCCAGCAGCTTAACCGGGGGGCCCTCGGAGACCCAGTACTTC. As protein: CASSLTGGPSETQYF.

This clone was found once. This specimen includes other DNA sequences encoding the same CDR3. This chain connects TRBV5-1 to TRBJ1-3, with D hard to call. The CDR3 has 14 residues. Deletions cut 0 bases from V and 2 bases from J, with 6 bases between. From germline, CDR1 is SGHRS and CDR2 YFSETQ. In DNA form, the CDR3 reads TGCGCCAGCAGCTTGGGAGGAGCTGGAAACACCATATATTTT. It encodes CASSLGGAGNTIYF.

V gene TRBV6-1 combines with J gene TRBJ2-7; D is uncertain. V was shortened by 1 base and J by 7 bases, with 11 bases between the two germline ends. The CDR3 is 13 amino acids. Germline CDR1 MNHNS, CDR2 SASEGT. Written as DNA, the CDR3 is TGTGCCAGCAGTGAAGGCGGTCTCGCTGAGCAGTACGTC. As protein: CASSEGGLAEQYV.

V usage is TRBV30 and J usage is TRBJ1-1; the match to TRBD1 covers 8 bases. This CDR3 spans 13 amino acids. V trimming: 4 bases; J trimming: 1 base; junction bases outside the gene matches: 2. Germline loops: CDR1 GTSNPN, CDR2 SVGIG (reference sequence). CDR3 sequence reads: CAWNRGGNTEAFF. The CDR3 nucleotides are TGTGCCTGGAACAGGGGGGGGAACACTGAAGCTTTCTTT.

The gene calls are TRBV11-3 and TRBJ2-3; 7 bases are shared with TRBD1. Germline CDR1 SGHNT, CDR2 YENEEA. J gave up 0 bases and V 4 bases, and 10 bases lay outside the gene matches. This CDR3 is 17 amino acids long. The CDR3 nucleotides are TGTGCCAGCAGCTCTCTTTGGGGGACAGATAGCACAGATACGCAGTATTTT. Encoded protein: CASSSLWGTDSTDTQYF.

The chain employs TRBV2 and TRBJ2-7; D unclear. CDR3 length: 10 residues. V dropped 4 bases and J dropped 7 bases, with 5 bases sitting between them. Germline V gene data show CDR1 as SNHLY and CDR2 as FYNNEI. The CDR3 region is CASSGLEQYF. CDR3 DNA sequence: TGTGCCAGCAGTGGGCTGGAGCAGTACTTC.